The 16 T cell receptor beta chains listed next were all sequenced from one sample in a study of blood T cell repertoires in COVID-19. Produced via immunoSEQ multiplex PCR; TCRdb's table is partial and in-frame only. The repertoire has about 87,000 clones, 86% of them found once; the top ten carry 25%. The sequencing input was peripheral blood. All receptors derive from a human donor in a cohort sampled during active COVID-19.

In its sample, this clone was seen a few times. The V and J genes are TRBV15 and TRBJ2-7; TRBD1 matches at 8 bases. Losses at the gene ends were 0 bases for V and 7 bases for J; bases not matched to a gene: 8. The germline CDR1 and CDR2 sequences are LNHNV and YYDKDF (reference sequence). The CDR3 totals 15 residues. CDR3 amino acids: CATSREHQGADEQYF. The DNA for the CDR3 is TGTGCCACCAGCAGAGAACATCAGGGGGCTGATGAGCAGTACTTC. Full variable domain (missing parts from reference TRBV15 and TRBJ2-7): DAMVIQNPRYQVTQFGKPVTLSCSQTLNHNVMYWYQQKSSQAPKLLFHYYDKDFNNEADTPDNFQSRRPNTSFCFLDIRSPGLGDTAMYLCATSREHQGADEQYFGPGTRLTVT.

CDR3 nucleotide sequence: TGTGCCACCAGCAGAGATTGGGTAGCGGGGCTGGAGACCCAGTACTTC. Protein: CATSRDWVAGLETQYF. The rearrangement joins TRBV15 to TRBJ2-5; 8 nucleotides line up with TRBD2. J gave up 5 bases and V 0 bases, and 8 bases lay outside the gene matches. Germline assignment: CDR1 LNHNV and CDR2 YYDKDF (reference sequence). The CDR3 has 16 residues.

This clone appeared a few times. The chain links TRBV11-2 to TRBJ2-5; 12 bases are a match to TRBD2. CDR3 size: 16 residues. The V gene end was trimmed by 2 bases and the J gene end by 4 bases; junction bases not matched to a gene: 5. The V gene's germline CDR1 is SGHAT and CDR2 FQNNGV. DNA for the CDR3: TGTGCCAGCAGCTTACTAGCGGGGGGGCGGTTAGAGACCCAGTACTTC. Residues: CASSLLAGGRLETQYF. The complete variable domain, with remaining parts taken from reference TRBV11-2 and TRBJ2-5, reads EAGVAQSPRYKIIEKRQSVAFWCNPISGHATLYWYQQILGQGPKLLIQFQNNGVVDDSQLPKDRFSAERLKGVDSTLKIQPAKLEDSAVYLCASSLLAGGRLETQYFGPGTRLLVL.

The genes are TRBV7-2 and TRBJ2-2; 7 positions agree with TRBD2. Germline V gene lookup returns CDR1 SGHTA and CDR2 FQGNSA. The J segment lost 9 bases and the V segment lost 8 bases, leaving 6 bases of the junction unmatched. This CDR3 is 12 amino acids long. The CDR3 loop is CASGRAGWELFF. CDR3 DNA: TGTGCCAGCGGAAGAGCGGGATGGGAGCTGTTTTTT.

This clone was seen a single time. V gene TRBV3-1 (or the pseudogene TRBV3-2) combines with J gene TRBJ1-2; weak D call: TRBD1 (5 bases). Looked up from germline, CDR1 is LGHDT and CDR2 is YNNKEL (reference sequence). This CDR3 has 14 residues. V lost 3 bases and J lost 2, with 10 bases in between. This chain's CDR3 is CASSQLGGNYGYTF. CDR3 nucleotide sequence: TGTGCCAGCAGCCAGTTGGGGGGGAACTATGGCTACACCTTC.

V gene TRBV5-5 combines with J gene TRBJ2-7, with unresolved D. The CDR3 runs 13 residues. Germline V gives CDR1 SGHKS, CDR2 YYEKEE (reference sequence). V lost 0 bases to trimming and J lost 6 bases, with 10 bases between them. Here the CDR3 reads CASSLGEVGEQYF. The CDR3 DNA sequence: TGTGCCAGCAGCTTGGGTGAGGTAGGCGAGCAGTACTTC. The full variable domain, with the rest looked up from reference TRBV5-5 and TRBJ2-7, is DAGVTQSPTHLIKTRGQQVTLRCSPISGHKSVSWYQQVLGQGPQFIFQYYEKEERGRGNFPDRFSARQFPNYSSELNVNALLLGDSALYLCASSLGEVGEQYFGPGTRLTVT.

Written as DNA, the CDR3 is TGTGCCAGCAGCTCCTTAGCGGGGAACACAGATACGCAGTATTTT. Translating it yields CASSSLAGNTDTQYF. V gene TRBV11-1 combines with J gene TRBJ2-3, with TRBD2 matching 8 bases. The junction had 5 bases not matched to a gene; V was cut back by 4 bases and J by 2 bases. The germline CDR1 and CDR2 sequences are SGHAT and FQDESV (reference sequence). CDR3 size: 15 residues.

This chain links TRBV2 with TRBJ2-3; D is unclear. The CDR3 spans 15 residues. Germline assignment: CDR1 SNHLY and CDR2 FYNNEI. With 1 base removed from V and 0 bases from J, the gap between germline ends came to 8 bases. In DNA, the CDR3 is TGTGCCAGCAGTGAAGGTATCCCCAGCACAGATACGCAGTATTTT. Translation: CASSEGIPSTDTQYF.

The rearrangement uses TRBV2 and TRBJ1-1; a possible D gene is TRBD1 (6 bases). CDR1 is SNHLY, CDR2 FYNNEI, per germline. This CDR3 is 13 amino acids long. V was pared by 6 bases and J by 6 bases, with 14 bases between. DNA for the CDR3: TGTGCCAGCAGCGCAACAGGGTTGGCTGAAGCTTTCTTT. Amino acid sequence: CASSATGLAEAFF.

The chain uses TRBV28 and TRBJ1-1; 9 bases line up with TRBD1. The CDR3 spans 19 residues. Trimming removed 4 bases from V and 1 base from J; junction bases left unmatched: 16. Looked up from germline, CDR1 is MDHEN and CDR2 is SYDVKM. The CDR3 DNA follows: TGTGCCAGCAGTTCCCAGATCCTACAGGGGGCGGTAAGGAACACTGAAGCTTTCTTT. It codes for CASSSQILQGAVRNTEAFF.

The chain links TRBV6-5 to TRBJ1-5; D call uncertain. The V and J ends lost 6 bases and 0 bases respectively, with 12 bases between them. The V gene's germline CDR1 is MNHEY and CDR2 SVGAGI. CDR3 length equals 15 residues. In DNA form, the CDR3 reads TGTGCCAGCAGACCGACGGGATTTAGCAATCAGCCCCAGCATTTT. Protein sequence: CASRPTGFSNQPQHF.

The V gene is TRBV3-1 (or the pseudogene TRBV3-2), the J gene TRBJ2-7, with 7 bases fitting TRBD1. From germline, CDR1 is LGHDT and CDR2 YNNKEL (reference sequence). This CDR3 comprises 15 residues. Trimming at V came to 1 base and at J to 4 bases, leaving 7 bases not matched to a gene. CDR3 nucleotides: TGTGCCAGCAGCCAAGGCCGGGACAGATATTACGAGCAGTACTTC. It translates to CASSQGRDRYYEQYF.

The chain joins TRBV18 to TRBJ2-7, with TRBD1 matching 10 bases. This CDR3 is built from 15 residues. Germline-derived CDR1 and CDR2 are KGHSH and LQKENI. Trimming took 2 bases from V and 2 from J; bases not matched to a gene: 3. The CDR3 is CASSPKGQGAYEQYF. The CDR3 nucleotides are TGTGCCAGCTCACCAAAAGGACAGGGGGCCTACGAGCAGTACTTC.

This clone has more than one count but fewer than ten. The gene calls are TRBV10-1 and TRBJ2-3, with 9 bases lining up with TRBD2. With V trimmed by 3 bases and J by 4 bases, 11 bases remained unmatched. The CDR3 runs 17 residues. The germline V gene has CDR1 WNHNN and CDR2 SYGVQD (reference sequence). Here the CDR3 DNA reads TGCGCCAGCAGTGATGGTCTAGCGGGGATCGTGGCAGATACGCAGTATTTT. It translates to CASSDGLAGIVADTQYF.

The chain uses TRBV27 and TRBJ1-5, with 7 bases matching TRBD1. Germline V CDR1 and CDR2: MNHEY, SMNVEV (reference sequence). This CDR3 contains 14 residues. The trim removed 3 bases at V and 4 bases at J, leaving 3 bases unmatched. DNA for the CDR3: TGTGCCAGCAGTTTTCGGGACAGAAATCAGCCCCAGCATTTT. It translates to CASSFRDRNQPQHF.

The chain uses TRBV19 and TRBJ1-2, with a weak D call TRBD1 (5 bases). Germline values: CDR1 LNHDA, CDR2 SQIVND (reference sequence). The V and J ends lost 3 bases and 6 bases respectively, with 11 bases between them. The CDR3 loop spans 13 amino acids. The CDR3 here is CASSIYGGNGYTF. DNA for the CDR3: TGTGCCAGTAGTATTTACGGGGGTAATGGCTACACCTTC.